These 6 T cell receptor beta chains were all obtained from the same sample, sequenced in a study of metastatic and nonmetastatic thyroid tumors. Using MiXCR, TCRdb re-called clones from the PCR reads. The sample holds some 15,000 clones; 9.5% to 13% are singletons and the top ten take less than 35%. Prior to thyroid surgery, none of the patients had received any treatment. Sequencing was carried out using blood. The receptor set was obtained from a female donor with papillary thyroid cancer or a benign thyroid nodule (not recorded which). Some clones in this sample may be carry-over from other donors' samples.

This clone is medium-sized within its sample. This rearrangement joins TRBV12-3 or TRBV12-4 to TRBJ2-2; a weak D match, TRBD1 (6 bases). With 3 bases removed from V and 2 bases from J, the gap between germline ends came to 13 bases. The CDR3 contains 16 residues. CDR3 amino acids: CASSLRTADNTGELFF. The CDR3 nucleotides read TGTGCCAGCAGTTTGCGGACAGCAGACAACACCGGGGAGCTGTTTTTT.

Within the sample, this clone is medium-sized. This sequence joins TRBV28 and TRBJ1-5; D gene uncertain. CDR3 size: 13 residues. Per the germline V gene, CDR1 is MDHEN and CDR2 is SYDVKM. V gave up 3 bases and J gave up 0 bases, with 3 bases separating them. CDR3 nucleotide sequence: TGTGCCAGCAGTTTTCTTAGCAATCAGCCCCAGCATTTT. Translation gives CASSFLSNQPQHF.

There are a few counts of this clone. The gene calls are TRBV6-5 and TRBJ1-5; 7 bases are shared with TRBD1. CDR1 is MNHEY and CDR2 is SVGAGI in the germline V gene. Unmatched junction bases numbered 2, after V lost 2 bases and J lost 1 base. The CDR3 contains 15 residues. The CDR3 region has the DNA TGTGCCAGCAGTTACGGGACAGCCAGCAATCAGCCCCAGCATTTT. This sequence encodes CASSYGTASNQPQHF.

Ten or more counts support this clone. The rearrangement links TRBV30 to TRBJ2-2; D possibly corresponds to TRBD1 (5 bases). Trimming shortened V by 3 bases and J by 4 bases, and 9 bases separated the two germline ends. The CDR3 totals 13 residues. The germline CDR1 and CDR2 sequences are GTSNPN and SVGIG (reference sequence). The CDR3 here is CAWSRQGTGELFF. The CDR3 region has the DNA TGTGCCTGGAGCCGCCAGGGCACCGGGGAGCTGTTTTTT.

The V call is TRBV20-1, the J call TRBJ1-1; D remains unclear. Between the trimmed V and J ends, which lost 6 bases and 4 bases, there was a span of 12 bases. Germline CDR1 reads DFQATT; CDR2 reads SNEGSKA (reference sequence). This CDR3 is built from 12 residues. The CDR3: CSATPSGTEAFF. CDR3 nucleotides: TGCAGTGCCACCCCCTCCGGCACTGAAGCTTTCTTT.

This clone has a handful of counts. V usage is TRBV28 and J usage is TRBJ1-3, with unresolved D. The V gene lost 8 bases and the J gene lost 4 bases, with 9 bases spanning the gap. There are 12 residues in the CDR3. The germline V gene has CDR1 MDHEN and CDR2 SYDVKM. CDR3 nucleotides: TGTGCCAGCTGCGAATCGGGAAACACCATATATTTT. Its translation is CASCESGNTIYF.